This T cell receptor beta chain stems from a study of OX40 agonist ivuxolimab in advanced cancers. Study-wide context: From about 23 to 85 years was the age range, with a mean of roughly 64 years, and about 83% were male. Broader study findings: More expanded clones were seen, on average, in CD8+ T cells than in CD4+. By week 6 at 0.1 to 3.0 mg/kg, blood CD4+ and CD8+ T cells had expanded clonally.

V shed 0 bases and J shed 0 bases, with 6 bases lying between them. In germline, CDR1 is LGHNA, CDR2 YSLEER. This CDR3 spans 16 amino acids. Of note for this clone: Its cognate antigen is unknown.

TCRdb's copy holds only in-frame clones and misses some; the assay was immunoSEQ multiplex PCR. The data contain about 44,000 clones, approximately 88% of them seen just once; the ten biggest clones take up around 20%. It was autoimmune disease history or systemic immunosuppression that excluded patients. This chain connects TRBV4-3 to TRBJ1-6; unclear D gene. The starting material was CD4+ or CD8+ T cells sorted from blood, obtained in a trial of the OX40 agonist ivuxolimab. The origin of this receptor is an adult with an advanced solid tumor such as melanoma, head and neck, liver or kidney cancer. The CDR3 nucleotides are TGCGCCAGCAGCCAAGATTTCAGCTCCTATAATTCACCCCTCCACTTT. This codes for CASSQDFSSYNSPLHF.